The subject of this entry is one TCR beta chain. The antigen is not known. These data are taken from a study of T cell responses to AZD1222 COVID-19 vaccine. Whole-study findings and limits: The study identified only five to seven AZD1222 recipients as seropositive at baseline. Sampling captured repertoires only after the peak T cell response. Most donors were white British, females outnumbered males, and clonal diversity was possibly underestimated. Mapped onto spike, vaccine-associated CD4 TCRs spanned it and were dominant at 160-218 and 743-854.

The table came from immunoSEQ multiplex PCR; TCRdb's copy has only in-frame clones and leaves some out. The data contain around 140,000 clones, more than 85% of them seen just once; the ten biggest clones take up approximately 12%. The germline gives CDR1 WSHSY, CDR2 SAAADI. V lost 0 bases and J lost 3, with 5 bases in between. CDR3 length: 14 amino acids. This TCR came from an adult who had recovered from COVID-19. The chain combines TRBV10-2 with TRBJ2-2; D uncertain. The specimen was peripheral blood, collected after recovery from COVID-19. The CDR3 here is CASSESKDTGELFF. The CDR3 DNA follows: TGCGCCAGCAGTGAGTCTAAAGACACCGGGGAGCTGTTTTTT.